The source of this T cell receptor (beta chain) is a study of shared clonotypes between healthy human individuals (dated by TCRdb to the early 2020s). General notes on the study: The cohort comprised two women and a few men aged 18 to 49 years. For each donor, CD4 naive and CD4 memory were each given three plates, CD8 naive was given two plates, and CD8 memory was given one plate. To estimate repertoire size and how much clonotype sharing occurs between individuals, the study deeply sequenced the blood TCR repertoires of about 5 healthy adults. To increase sequencing depth and limit assay-specific biases, TCR repertoire library preparation and sequencing were carried out by different laboratories using diverse techniques. Between about 0.8 and 9.5 billion PBMCs per donor were obtained by leukapheresis.

A remark on this clone: Its cognate antigen has yet to be identified. Base-call qualities are not available, and no considerably larger clone is one nucleotide away.

From the cysteine through the phenylalanine, the CDR3 covers 14 amino acids. The CDR3 DNA has 42 bases and is translated from base 1. The germline ends are 11 bases apart after V is trimmed by 1 base and J by 5 bases. Based on the germline V gene, the CDR1 and CDR2 sequences are MGHRA and YSYEKL. Using the deep immunoSEQ assay, multiplex PCR amplified TCR CDR3 regions from genomic DNA. Extracted genomic DNA from each cell subset was distributed evenly across all wells of several immunoSEQ 96-well plates, and each plate was treated as a replicate. Each replicate PCR for sorted subsets received roughly 0.2 ug genomic DNA, equal to roughly 33,000 T cell genomes. Purified libraries were measured with a Qubit 3.0 fluorometer, size-checked on a Bioanalyzer 2100, and measured again with the KAPA Library Quantification kit. Every immunoSEQ 96-well plate was sequenced on a separate single-read 150-cycle Illumina NextSeq 550 flow cell. For the original study's pipeline: Because only junctional sequences without quality scores were contained in the immunoSEQ output, filtering matching that applied to full-length reads could not be performed. Sequences were annotated with PyIR, a Python wrapper for IgBLAST v1.9, using IMGT germline references to assign V/J genes and CDR3. Reads were filtered out if the reads had weak V/J assignments (E-value above 1e-6), no CDR3, stop codons, out-of-frame junctions, or ambiguous translated residues. V3J clonotypes were defined as sequences sharing an identical inferred V gene, J gene, and CDR3 amino acid sequence. Percentage overlap between repertoires was computed as shared unique clonotypes divided by the size of the smaller repertoire. Richness of each repertoire was evaluated using RTK rarefaction, the Chao1 estimator, and Recon v2.1 estimates of unobserved clonotypes. For all TCRbeta clonotypes obtained by the gDNA method from a few donors, generation probabilities were computed with OLGA. Drawn from immuneACCESS, this table holds only the in-frame rearrangements with V and J called that TCRdb kept. Clones are partly lost; checked studies trace under half to an unresolved V gene and leave the rest unexplained. Clone size and V and J calls were adopted from that table, with D and trimming inferred from the DNA. Within this sample are about 2 million clones, with roughly 95% of them counted one time only. Jointly, the top ten make up 1% to 1.3% of the sample.

For the CD8 naive samples, CD45RO-negative cells were positively selected for CCR7, yielding a CD45RA+CCR7+ population from which TemRA cells were excluded. The donors were healthy, HIV-negative adults who had no recently reported acute infections or vaccinations. Only Caucasian adults living in Nashville, Tennessee, USA were represented among the donors. Blood was obtained by leukapheresis, after which PBMCs were separated by Ficoll-Histopaque density gradient centrifugation and cryopreserved in liquid nitrogen vapor phase. Purity and quantity of every magnetically sorted T cell population were checked by analytical flow cytometry. Genomic DNA was isolated from each sorted fraction and quantified by UV absorbance on a Nanodrop 2000c. Results and caveats for the whole study, not just this receptor: Sampling was limited to blood, and TCR repertoires in tissue likely differ from TCR repertoires in blood. The small number of donors limited the genetic and exposure-history diversity represented. Pairwise subsampling led to the expectation that sequencing depth would affect the degree of clonotype sharing among donors. Incomplete sequencing was indicated by rarefaction of sorted-subset datasets, despite the large sequencing depth. Compared with non-shared clonotypes, clonotypes shared by all four sorted-subset donors had higher generation probabilities. About 5% of naive CD4, 3.5% of naive CD8, 2% to 2.5% of memory CD4, and about 0.4% of memory CD8 clonotypes were shared across several donors. Larger estimated clonotype richness was generally found for naive subsets than for memory subsets.

The sequence is built from TRBV4-1 and TRBJ1-1; a confident D gene designation cannot be given. The TCR comes from a man aged 18 to 29 in good health. The specimen was naive CD8+ T cells sorted from blood. According to the study, the label for this sample's cell subset or site signals: CD45RA+CCR7+. The CDR3 amino acid sequence is: CASSQVRMGTEAFF. The bases are TGCGCCAGCAGCCAAGTTCGAATGGGAACTGAAGCTTTCTTT.